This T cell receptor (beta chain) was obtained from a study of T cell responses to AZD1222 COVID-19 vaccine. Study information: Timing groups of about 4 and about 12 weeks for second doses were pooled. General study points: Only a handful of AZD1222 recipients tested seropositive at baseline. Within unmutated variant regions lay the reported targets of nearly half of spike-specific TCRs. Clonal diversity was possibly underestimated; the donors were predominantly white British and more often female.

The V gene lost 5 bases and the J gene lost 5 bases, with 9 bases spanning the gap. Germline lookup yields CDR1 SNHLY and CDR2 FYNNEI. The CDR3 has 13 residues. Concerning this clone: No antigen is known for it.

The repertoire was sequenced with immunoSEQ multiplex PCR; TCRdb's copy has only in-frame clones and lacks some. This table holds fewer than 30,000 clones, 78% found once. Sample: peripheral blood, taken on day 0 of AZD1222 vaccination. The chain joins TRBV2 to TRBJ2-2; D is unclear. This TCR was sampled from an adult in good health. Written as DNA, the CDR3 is TGTGCCAGCAGTAAAGGGTCTACCGGGGAGCTGTTTTTT. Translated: CASSKGSTGELFF.